These 18 T cell receptor beta chains were sequenced from one sample in a study of regulatory T cells in long-lasting Graves disease. Both iRepertoire HTBI primers and Arm-PCR of CDR3 regions were used to build the TCR beta libraries. TCRdb analysed the multiplex PCR reads with MiXCR anew, one entry per CDR3 protein. This sample has about 620,000 distinct CDR3 sequences, with roughly 15% found just once. Time point specified: newly diagnosed GD, antithyroid drugs for less than 3 months. The TCR library was prepared using RNA isolated from PBMCs. The same sample was also used in a study of T cells in Graves' hyperthyroidism and ophthalmopathy.

Specimen: peripheral blood mononuclear cells (PBMCs), collected at new diagnosis, from a patient treated with antithyroid drugs. All receptors derive from a woman younger than 45 with Graves disease.

This clonotype came up many times. The rearrangement joins TRBV27 to TRBJ2-3; 9 bases are shared with TRBD1. The V segment lost 5 bases and the J segment 3 bases; nucleotides outside the gene matches: 9. The V gene's germline CDR1 is MNHEY and CDR2 SMNVEV (reference sequence). The CDR3 length is 16 residues. Written as DNA, the CDR3 is TGTGCCAGCAGTACGCTGACAGGGGGTCTAACAGATACGCAGTATTTT. This translates into CASSTLTGGLTDTQYF.

There are a few counts of this clonotype. The chain uses TRBV20-1 and TRBJ2-7; no reliable D call. Trimming left V 2 bases short and J 5 bases short, with 7 bases between. Germline loops: CDR1 DFQATT, CDR2 SNEGSKA (reference sequence). The CDR3 runs 11 residues. The CDR3 reads CSARPYDEQYF. In nucleotides, the CDR3 is TGCAGTGCTAGACCCTATGACGAGCAGTACTTC.

This clonotype was detected many times. The chain uses TRBV7-3 and TRBJ2-2; the D gene is possibly TRBD2 (6 bases). The CDR3 is 16 amino acids. Germline loops: CDR1 SGHTA, CDR2 FQGTGA. The germline V and J ends were trimmed by 0 bases and 7 bases, with 15 bases remaining between them. CDR3 DNA sequence: TGTGCCAGCAGCTTAACAACCGCGCGGGGAGGCGGGGAGCTGTTTTTT. This sequence encodes CASSLTTARGGGELFF.

The V call is TRBV28, the J call TRBJ1-5; 9 nucleotides line up with TRBD1. The CDR3 has 15 residues. From germline, CDR1 is MDHEN and CDR2 SYDVKM. V was pared by 3 bases and J by 6 bases, with 6 bases of the junction left unmatched. The DNA of the CDR3 is TGTGCCAGCAGTTTCGCCTCACAGGGGGCTCAGCCCCAGCATTTT. Its translation is CASSFASQGAQPQHF.

At least ten counts were recorded for this clonotype. This rearrangement joins TRBV11-2 to TRBJ2-5; D remains ambiguous. The germline gives CDR1 SGHAT, CDR2 FQNNGV. Trimming took off 6 bases at V and 1 base at J, with 6 bases between the two ends. This CDR3 is built from 12 residues. DNA of the CDR3: TGTGCCAGCAGTTCAGTCCAAGAGACCCAGTACTTC. Translated, it gives CASSSVQETQYF.

This clonotype was seen more than once but under ten times. The V and J genes are TRBV7-9 and TRBJ1-6; D unresolved. Germline V gene sequence: CDR1 SEHNR, CDR2 FQNEAQ (reference sequence). Trimming stripped 7 bases from V and 10 bases from J, with 8 bases between. The CDR3 is 11 amino acids. CDR3 region: CASNNLSPLHF. The DNA of the CDR3 is TGTGCCAGCAATAATCTCTCACCCCTCCACTTT.

V is TRBV3-1 and J is TRBJ2-7; possibly TRBD1 for D (6 bases). Trimming took off 1 base at V and 8 bases at J, with 12 bases between the two ends. The CDR3 spans 13 residues. Germline CDR1 LGHDT, CDR2 YNNKEL (reference sequence). CDR3 loop: CASSQAGARQQYF. The CDR3 DNA reads as TGTGCCAGCAGCCAAGCAGGGGCCCGCCAGCAGTACTTC.

Comments on this clonotype: A read error may explain this, as a much larger clone is one base away. J is TRBJ1-5 and V is TRBV20-1, with D perhaps matching TRBD1 (6 bases). CDR1 is DFQATT, CDR2 SNEGSKA, per germline (reference sequence). The CDR3 has 12 residues. CDR3 coding DNA: TGCAGTGCTAGTAGGGGGATCCAGCCCCAGCGTTTT. This encodes CSASRGIQPQRF.

CDR3 in amino acids: CASSSPGGGVVEQPQHF. The CDR3 nucleotides are TGTGCCAGCAGTTCACCAGGGGGAGGGGTAGTTGAGCAGCCCCAGCATTTT. V and J are TRBV28 and TRBJ1-5; the match to TRBD1 covers 7 bases. The germline V gene encodes CDR1 MDHEN and CDR2 SYDVKM. This CDR3 has 17 residues. V trimming: 4 bases; J trimming: 7 bases; junction bases outside the gene matches: 16.

This clonotype was picked up many times. The rearrangement links TRBV11-2 to TRBJ2-4; D might be TRBD2 (7 bases). The CDR3 is 14 amino acids. Germline assignment: CDR1 SGHAT and CDR2 FQNNGV. Trimming took 4 bases from V and 7 from J, leaving 14 bases between them. In nucleotides, the CDR3 is TGTGCCAGCAGCTCCGCTAGCGGACAGAACATTCAGTACTTC. This codes for CASSSASGQNIQYF. The full variable domain, completed using reference TRBV11-2 and TRBJ2-4, is EAGVAQSPRYKIIEKRQSVAFWCNPISGHATLYWYQQILGQGPKLLIQFQNNGVVDDSQLPKDRFSAERLKGVDSTLKIQPAKLEDSAVYLCASSSASGQNIQYFGAGTRLSVL.

This clonotype was detected ten times or more. In DNA, the CDR3 is TGCAGTGCCGCCTATGGCTACACCTTC. This gives the protein CSAAYGYTF. The V gene is TRBV20-1, the J gene TRBJ1-2; no firm D call. The CDR3 loop spans 9 amino acids. V gave up 6 bases and J gave up 4 bases, with 3 bases separating them. CDR1 and CDR2 (germline): DFQATT, SNEGSKA (reference sequence).

In its sample, this clonotype was seen once. This clone may be a read error of a much larger clone one base away. The rearrangement uses TRBV2 and TRBJ2-7; tentative D call: TRBD1 (5 bases). The CDR3 length is 14 residues. The V gene lost 6 bases and the J gene lost 6 bases, with 18 bases spanning the gap. Germline values: CDR1 SNHLY, CDR2 FYNNEI. CDR3 nucleotides: TGTGCCAGCAGCCTCAGGGCTTCGCAAGCCGAGCAGTACGTC. Protein: CASSLRASQAEQYV.

This sequence joins TRBV3-1 and TRBJ2-7, with D unclear. CDR3 length: 14 amino acids. Germline V gives CDR1 LGHDT, CDR2 YNNKEL (reference sequence). Trimming stripped 2 bases from V and 1 base from J, with 9 bases between. The CDR3, as DNA: TGTGCCAGCAGCCAATCCCACCGATCCTACGAGCAGTACTTC. This translates into CASSQSHRSYEQYF.

This clonotype was detected only a few times. The V gene is TRBV6-2 or TRBV6-3, the J gene TRBJ1-5; TRBD1 agrees at 7 bases. The length of the CDR3 is 13 residues. V dropped 2 bases and J dropped 6; count of bases not matched to a gene: 1. Germline V gene data show CDR1 as MNHEY and CDR2 as SVGEGT. The CDR3 DNA sequence: TGTGCCAGCAGTTACACAGGGGTTCAGCCCCAGCATTTT. Protein product: CASSYTGVQPQHF.

This clonotype has more than one count but fewer than ten. DNA of the CDR3: TGTGCCTGGAGCCAGGCGGACGAGCAGTACTTC. Translating gives CAWSQADEQYF. The chain couples TRBV30 to TRBJ2-7; no definite D call. V lost 3 bases and J lost 5, with 8 bases in between. This CDR3 has 11 residues. The germline V gene has CDR1 GTSNPN and CDR2 SVGIG (reference sequence).

This clonotype was detected only a few times. V usage is TRBV9 and J usage is TRBJ1-5; D may be TRBD1 (5 bases). Trimming took 1 base from V and 5 from J, leaving 10 bases between them. Germline V gene lookup returns CDR1 SGDLS and CDR2 YYNGEE. The CDR3 consists of 14 residues. CDR3 DNA sequence: TGTGCCAGCAGCGTATCAGGGAAGGATCAGCCCCAGCATTTT. Translated, it gives CASSVSGKDQPQHF.

This clonotype was found a few times. The chain carries TRBV27 and TRBJ2-7, with TRBD1 matching 7 bases. CDR3 length equals 13 residues. With V trimmed by 4 bases and J by 4 bases, 4 bases remained unmatched. Germline values: CDR1 MNHEY, CDR2 SMNVEV (reference sequence). The CDR3 DNA follows: TGTGCCAGCAGTTCATACAGGGGATACGAGCAGTACTTC. Amino acids: CASSSYRGYEQYF.

This clonotype occurred many times. The rearrangement joins TRBV28 to TRBJ2-2; D is possibly TRBD1 or TRBD2 (5 bases each). The CDR3 consists of 13 residues. V was cut by 7 bases and J by 4 bases, with 10 bases left in between. Germline-derived CDR1 and CDR2 are MDHEN and SYDVKM. In DNA form, the CDR3 reads TGTGCCAGCATGTCAGGGACCACCGGGGAGCTGTTTTTT. This translates into CASMSGTTGELFF.